This is a list of T cell receptor beta chains from one sample in a study of cytomegalovirus exposure and HLA in healthy donors. Method: immunoSEQ multiplex PCR; TCRdb's copy keeps in-frame clones and lacks some. The sample records 100,000 or so clones, about 13% being singletons. The sample comprised PBMCs. These TCRs come from a man between 40 and 49 years old in good health and CMV-seropositive. The conserved cysteine and the conserved F or W are not part of the CDR3 here.

j_call v_call cdr3_aa
TRBJ2-5 TRBV28 ASRAGGETQY
TRBJ2-7 TRBV6-5 ASRPQGQGLQY
TRBJ2-5 TRBV11-3 ASGVETQY
TRBJ2-1 TRBV7-9 ASSLGGLYNEQF
TRBJ2-7 TRBV29-1 SVVGGTSGNEQY
TRBJ2-7 TRBV29-1 SVEYRGLYEQY
TRBJ1-5 TRBV27 ASSFTGVGQPQH
TRBJ1-3 TRBV7-9 ASSLAAGDGNTIY
TRBJ2-3 TRBV10-3 AIRVAGDAVDTQY
TRBJ1-1 TRBV11-1 ASNTAVGDGGEAF
TRBJ2-6 TRBV6-5 ASNSPAGANVLT
TRBJ1-1 TRBV7-2 ASSLGVVNSEAF
TRBJ2-7 TRBV4-3 ASSQTGSYEQY
TRBJ2-7 TRBV5-1 ASSGTSVSYEQY
TRBJ2-7 TRBV10-1 ASSPGVFYEQY
TRBJ1-1 TRBV4-1 ASSREVGRGTEAF
TRBJ2-1 TRBV6-1 ASSESGAGYNEQF
TRBJ2-3 TRBV13 ASSAGMREGRGDTQY
TRBJ2-5 TRBV6-1 ASSVDLEETQY
TRBJ1-2 TRBV14 ASSRDRAYGYT
TRBJ2-1 TRBV6-6 ASSPLAGAANEQF
TRBJ2-3 TRBV5-4 ASSHDSYIDTQY
TRBJ2-1 TRBV6-4 ASSPWSGSSGAEQF
TRBJ2-1 TRBV7-2 ASSLGLLQAAEQF
TRBJ1-2 TRBV6-5 ASSFRANYGYT
TRBJ1-2 TRBV15 ATSRDKGTGGIYGYT
TRBJ2-7 TRBV27 ASRQTSGIFKQY
TRBJ1-2 TRBV28 ASSPMWGTGGPTNYGYT
TRBJ1-1 TRBV19 ASSTRQGSTEAF
TRBJ1-1 TRBV6-6 ASRSGTEAF